The rows below give T cell receptor beta chains drawn from one sample of a study of cytomegalovirus exposure and HLA in healthy donors. Clones were sequenced by immunoSEQ multiplex PCR, and TCRdb holds only the in-frame ones, with some missing. Among roughly 140,000 clones, around 82% were seen once, and the ten largest hold about 2.2%. Input material: PBMCs. The source of these receptors is a woman aged 18-29 years in good health and CMV-seropositive. Each CDR3 is given with its conserved first and last residue. The D gene is left open where the match is weak. Clone size is stated in some rows and not others, as once, few, many or a class when expanded.

v_call,j_call,clone_size,d_call,cdr3_aa,cdr3_nt
TRBV5-1,TRBJ2-3,few,.,CASLQADTQYF,TGCGCCAGCCTCCAGGCAGATACGCAGTATTTT
TRBV28,TRBJ1-2,.,.,CASSLRNPGNYGYTF,TGTGCCAGCAGTTTGAGGAACCCCGGGAACTATGGCTACACCTTC
TRBV28,TRBJ1-2,.,TRBD1,CASSLTPGGDGYTF,TGTGCCAGCAGTTTAACTCCAGGGGGCGATGGCTACACCTTC
TRBV7-9,TRBJ2-7,.,.,CASSLIVEDEQYF,TGTGCCAGCAGCTTAATTGTAGAGGACGAGCAGTACTTC
TRBV29-1,TRBJ2-3,.,TRBD2,CSVEDQRERGGTDTQYF,TGCAGCGTTGAAGATCAAAGGGAGCGGGGGGGCACAGATACGCAGTATTTT
TRBV11-2,TRBJ2-3,.,TRBD2,CASSPNSPAGLANPDTQYF,TGTGCCAGCAGCCCCAATAGCCCCGCGGGACTAGCGAACCCAGATACGCAGTATTTT
TRBV7-2,TRBJ2-1,few,.,CASSLETQSSYNEQFF,TGTGCCAGCAGCTTAGAGACTCAAAGCTCCTACAATGAGCAGTTCTTC
TRBV29-1,TRBJ1-1,.,TRBD1,CSVRDSNTEAFF,TGCAGCGTGAGGGACAGTAACACTGAAGCTTTCTTT
TRBV7-2,TRBJ2-3,once,.,CASSSGGRGQTDTQYF,TGTGCCAGCAGCTCGGGGGGCAGGGGGCAAACAGATACGCAGTATTTT
TRBV19,TRBJ2-7,.,TRBD1,CASSFGTGVGEQYF,TGTGCCAGTAGTTTTGGGACAGGGGTGGGCGAGCAGTACTTC
TRBV2,TRBJ2-7,.,.,CASIKNRRRSYEQYF,TGTGCCAGCATCAAGAACCGACGGAGGTCCTACGAGCAGTACTTC
TRBV28,TRBJ2-6,.,TRBD2,CASSEDGGSSGANVLTF,TGTGCCAGCAGTGAAGACGGGGGGAGCTCTGGGGCCAACGTCCTGACTTTC
TRBV6-1,TRBJ2-7,.,TRBD2,CANGRGGLYEQYF,TGTGCCAACGGGCGGGGGGGCCTTTACGAGCAGTACTTC
TRBV19,TRBJ1-1,few,.,CASSGWTENTEAFF,TGTGCCAGTAGTGGATGGACAGAAAACACTGAAGCTTTCTTT
TRBV6-6,TRBJ2-7,once,TRBD1,CASRDPTGPYEQYF,TGTGCCAGCAGGGACCCGACAGGGCCCTACGAGCAGTACTTC
TRBV6-1,TRBJ2-3,.,.,CASSHTDTQYF,TGTGCCAGCAGTCACACAGATACGCAGTATTTT
TRBV19,TRBJ2-7,.,TRBD1,CASSINLGQHYEQYF,TGTGCCAGTAGTATAAATTTGGGACAGCACTACGAGCAGTACTTC
TRBV25-1,TRBJ1-1,few,.,CASSEYADMNTEAFF,TGTGCCAGCAGTGAATACGCGGATATGAACACTGAAGCTTTCTTT
TRBV7-2,TRBJ1-2,.,.,CASSLYLQGRYYGYTF,TGTGCCAGCAGCTTATACCTCCAGGGTCGCTATTATGGCTACACCTTC
TRBV4-1,TRBJ1-6,.,.,CASSPWRSRVSSYNSPLHF,TGCGCCAGCAGCCCCTGGCGGTCCAGGGTGAGCTCCTATAATTCACCCCTCCACTTT
TRBV5-4,TRBJ1-2,few,TRBD1,CASSPQTGYGYTF,TGTGCCAGCAGCCCTCAGACAGGGTATGGCTACACCTTC
TRBV18,TRBJ1-1,few,TRBD1,CASNRGRTGLNTEAFF,TGTGCCAGCAACAGGGGGCGAACGGGACTGAACACTGAAGCTTTCTTT
TRBV4-1,TRBJ2-1,.,TRBD2,CASNTLAGGPNEQFF,TGCGCCAGCAACACCCTAGCGGGGGGGCCGAATGAGCAGTTCTTC
TRBV9,TRBJ2-3,.,TRBD2,CASSVASGDQGDTQYF,TGTGCCAGCAGCGTAGCTAGCGGGGATCAGGGGGATACGCAGTATTTT
TRBV7-9,TRBJ2-5,.,.,CASSLGFGATSQETQYF,TGTGCCAGCAGCTTAGGGTTCGGAGCTACATCCCAAGAGACCCAGTACTTC
TRBV25-1,TRBJ1-2,once,.,CASRGTNQIYGYTF,TGTGCCAGCAGGGGCACCAATCAAATATATGGCTACACCTTC